Presented here are 26 T cell receptor beta chains from one specimen sequenced in a study of shared clonotypes between healthy human individuals. Data came from immunoSEQ multiplex PCR; TCRdb stores just in-frame clones and leaves some out. This table holds about 680,000 clones, 90% to 95% found once. Naive CD8 cells comprised CD45RO-negative, CCR7-positively selected cells, excluding terminally differentiated effector memory CD45RA+ cells. The sequenced sample consisted of naive CD8+ T cells sorted from blood. The source of these receptors is a man younger than 40 in good health.

The CDR3: CASRSRVRVRRYNEQFF. In DNA form, the CDR3 reads TGTGCAAGTCGCTCGAGGGTACGGGTGCGACGTTACAATGAGCAGTTCTTC. V gene TRBV12-2 combines with J gene TRBJ2-1; TRBD2 reflects the table's D call only, with no check against the DNA. TRBV12-2 is designated a pseudogene. This CDR3 spans 17 amino acids.

The V call is TRBV7-2, the J call TRBJ2-3; 9 nucleotides agree with TRBD2. CDR3 length equals 16 residues. V dropped 6 bases and J dropped 2; count of bases not matched to a gene: 9. Germline V CDR1 and CDR2: SGHTA, FQGNSA. The CDR3: CASRTRLADPTDTQYF. The CDR3 DNA follows: TGTGCCAGCAGAACTCGACTAGCGGACCCCACAGATACGCAGTATTTT.

About this clone itself: The sample holds other DNA sequences that translate to the same CDR3. The V and J genes are TRBV27 and TRBJ2-7; 7 bases line up with TRBD2. The V segment lost 3 bases and the J segment 2 bases; nucleotides outside the gene matches: 1. Germline-derived CDR1 and CDR2 are MNHEY and SMNVEV (reference sequence). The CDR3 runs 13 residues. The CDR3 loop reads CASSFAGAYEQYF. In DNA form, the CDR3 reads TGTGCCAGCAGTTTTGCGGGAGCCTACGAGCAGTACTTC.

The chain recombines TRBV4-1 with TRBJ2-5; the D is unclear. Germline V gives CDR1 MGHRA, CDR2 YSYEKL. The CDR3 extends over 15 amino acids. V lost 4 bases and J 4 bases, leaving 16 bases between the germline ends. The CDR3 here is CASSPNDQPGETQYF. CDR3 bases: TGCGCCAGCAGCCCCAATGACCAGCCGGGAGAGACCCAGTACTTC.

The rearrangement uses TRBV9 and TRBJ1-5, with D maybe TRBD1 (5 bases). Trimming took 4 bases from V and 1 from J, leaving 18 bases between them. Germline loops: CDR1 SGDLS, CDR2 YYNGEE. CDR3 length: 17 amino acids. The CDR3 coding sequence is TGTGCCAGCAGCTTGACCGGGACCCCGAACAGCAATCAGCCCCAGCATTTT. Its protein product is CASSLTGTPNSNQPQHF.

The V call is TRBV27, the J call TRBJ1-3; D unresolved. Trimming pared 0 bases from V and 1 base from J, leaving 13 bases between. CDR3 length: 17 amino acids. Germline loops: CDR1 MNHEY, CDR2 SMNVEV (reference sequence). The CDR3 spells CASSLSLPGPSGNTIYF. The CDR3 bases are TGTGCCAGCAGTTTATCCCTCCCCGGACCGTCTGGAAACACCATATATTTT.

J is TRBJ2-5 and V is TRBV29-1, with a possible D match to TRBD2 (7 bases). The CDR3 extends over 15 amino acids. The germline V gene encodes CDR1 SQVTM and CDR2 ANQGSEA. CDR3 coding DNA: TGCAGTCTTCGGACTGGCGGGGGCCACCAAGAGACCCAGTACTTC. Residues: CSLRTGGGHQETQYF. The full variable domain, rest sourced from reference TRBV29-1 and TRBJ2-5, is SAVISQKPSRDICQRGTSLTIQCQVDSQVTMMFWYRQQPGQSLTLIATANQGSEATYESGFVIDKFPISRPNLTFSTLTVSNMSPEDSSIYLCSLRTGGGHQETQYFGPGTRLLVL.

This chain links TRBV5-4 with TRBJ2-7; possible D gene TRBD1, 6 bases. There are 14 residues in the CDR3. The germline V and J ends were trimmed by 2 bases and 3 bases, with 12 bases remaining between them. CDR1 is SGHNT, CDR2 YYREEE, per germline (reference sequence). CDR3 DNA: TGTGCCAGCAGCTTTTTCCAGGGGAGCTACGAGCAGTACTTC. This encodes CASSFFQGSYEQYF.

The rearrangement joins TRBV28 to TRBJ2-5; a possible D gene is TRBD2 (7 bases). The DNA end favors TRBJ2-7, so the J call may be wrong. The germline V gene has CDR1 MDHEN and CDR2 SYDVKM. The CDR3 loop spans 16 amino acids. The CDR3 DNA follows: TGTGCCAGCAGCCGCCAGGGGCTAGCGGCCTCCTACGAGCAGTACTTC. Translating gives CASSRQGLAASYEQYF.

The chain combines TRBV5-1 with TRBJ1-1; a weak D match, TRBD1 (5 bases). Per the germline V gene, CDR1 is SGHRS and CDR2 is YFSETQ. V shed 4 bases and J shed 6 bases, with 19 bases lying between them. CDR3 size: 15 residues. Written as DNA, the CDR3 is TGCGCCAGCAGCCCCTTAGGCGGGGGAGCCCCTGAAGCTTTCTTT. Its protein product is CASSPLGGGAPEAFF.

The V call is TRBV7-8, the J call TRBJ2-3; maybe TRBD2 (6 bases). Between the trimmed V and J ends, which lost 3 bases and 2 bases, there was a span of 12 bases. CDR3 length: 15 amino acids. CDR1 SGHVS and CDR2 FQNEAQ come from the germline V gene. CDR3 loop: CASSLGGIPTDTQYF. CDR3 DNA: TGTGCCAGCAGCTTGGGCGGGATCCCCACAGATACGCAGTATTTT.

The chain has TRBV29-1 and TRBJ2-1; 7 bases map to TRBD2. J was trimmed by 1 base and V by 7 bases; bases with no gene match: 7. CDR3 size: 14 residues. Looked up from germline, CDR1 is SQVTM and CDR2 is ANQGSEA. The CDR3 DNA reads TGCAGCGCATCGCGGGAGTGGTCCTACAATGAGCAGTTCTTC. Protein sequence: CSASREWSYNEQFF.

CDR3 coding DNA: TGTGCCAGCAGTTATTCAGGGGTCGAGCAGTACTTC. It specifies CASSYSGVEQYF. The chain joins TRBV6-5 to TRBJ2-7, with TRBD1 as a possible D gene (6 bases). The CDR3 has 12 residues. Trimming pared 3 bases from V and 6 bases from J, leaving 9 bases between. The germline CDR1 and CDR2 sequences are MNHEY and SVGAGI.

This chain uses TRBV29-1 with TRBJ2-7; D might be TRBD1 or TRBD2, each matching 5 bases. The CDR3 length is 13 residues. CDR1 and CDR2 (germline): SQVTM, ANQGSEA. The V gene lost 5 bases and the J gene lost 3 bases, with 14 bases spanning the gap. CDR3 protein: CSVFWGSFYEQYF. The CDR3 bases are TGCAGCGTTTTTTGGGGGAGTTTCTACGAGCAGTACTTC.

This clone was counted between two and nine times. The chain joins TRBV6-6 to TRBJ1-5; the match to TRBD1 covers 7 bases. Germline CDR1 and CDR2: MNHNY and SVGAGI (reference sequence). Unmatched junction bases numbered 10, after V lost 6 bases and J lost 5 bases. This CDR3 contains 15 residues. The DNA of the CDR3 is TGTGCCAGCAGCCAGGGACAGCGGTTGGATCAGCCCCAGCATTTT. As protein: CASSQGQRLDQPQHF.

Of note for this clone: The junction departs from germline at one end; a sequencing error may be responsible. The identical CDR3 is also encoded by other nucleotide sequences in the sample. The V and J genes are TRBV5-4 and TRBJ2-6; D is tentatively TRBD1 or TRBD2 (5 bases each). The germline V gene encodes CDR1 SGHNT and CDR2 YYREEE (reference sequence). The CDR3 loop spans 14 amino acids. The CDR3 sequence: CASSPDSGANVLTF. The CDR3 DNA reads TGTGCCAGCAGCCCGGACTCTGGGGCCAATGTCCTGACTTTC.

V gene TRBV4-1 combines with J gene TRBJ2-7; D gene unclear. Germline V gene data show CDR1 as MGHRA and CDR2 as YSYEKL. The CDR3 sequence is 12 residues long. The ends were cut back, 1 base at V and 6 bases at J, with 7 bases in the middle. The CDR3 nucleotides read TGCGCCAGCAGCCAAGGTATGGGCGAGCAGTACTTC. It encodes CASSQGMGEQYF.

Note on this clone: Additional DNA sequences in this sample encode the identical CDR3. The chain recombines TRBV7-9 with TRBJ2-5; D remains unclear. Germline-derived CDR1 and CDR2 are SEHNR and FQNEAQ (reference sequence). The germline V and J ends were trimmed by 5 bases and 2 bases, with 3 bases remaining between them. The CDR3 has 11 amino acids. In nucleotides, the CDR3 is TGTGCCAGCAGCCCACAAGAGACCCAGTACTTC. Translation: CASSPQETQYF.

The V and J genes are TRBV5-1 and TRBJ2-7; D not certain. Trimming pared 0 bases from V and 5 bases from J, leaving 9 bases between. CDR1 and CDR2 from the germline V gene are SGHRS and YFSETQ. The CDR3 consists of 13 residues. The CDR3 DNA reads as TGCGCCAGCAGCTTGGGTAGGGTTGACGAGCAGTACTTC. It codes for CASSLGRVDEQYF.

As for this clone: Other DNA sequences in this specimen translate into the identical CDR3. The chain is built from TRBV19 and TRBJ2-1; a weak D match, TRBD2 (7 bases). V gave up 3 bases and J gave up 7 bases, with 16 bases separating them. The CDR3 has 15 amino acids. Looked up from germline, CDR1 is LNHDA and CDR2 is SQIVND (reference sequence). The CDR3 region is CASSIGGGSYNEQFF. The CDR3 nucleotides are TGTGCCAGTAGTATCGGGGGCGGGAGTTATAATGAGCAGTTCTTC.

This rearrangement joins TRBV2 to TRBJ1-2, with a tentative D call TRBD1 (5 bases). Trimming removed 2 bases at V and 0 bases at J, with 19 bases between. Germline CDR1 SNHLY, CDR2 FYNNEI. The CDR3 runs to 18 residues. The CDR3 loop is CASSEWVAGTTTNYGYTF. The CDR3 nucleotides read TGTGCCAGCAGTGAATGGGTGGCAGGGACCACAACTAACTATGGCTACACCTTC.

The V and J genes are TRBV7-2 and TRBJ2-6; no definite D call. V lost 5 bases and J lost 1, with 9 bases in between. This CDR3 spans 15 amino acids. Germline V lookup: CDR1 SGHTA, CDR2 FQGNSA. CDR3 amino acids: CASSPVMSGANVLTF. CDR3 nucleotide sequence: TGTGCCAGCAGCCCCGTTATGTCTGGGGCCAACGTCCTGACTTTC.

This chain joins TRBV5-4 and TRBJ1-2; no clear D gene. Per the germline V gene, CDR1 is SGHNT and CDR2 is YYREEE (reference sequence). The CDR3 contains 14 residues. V gave up 0 bases and J gave up 4 bases, with 10 bases separating them. The CDR3 sequence: CASSLDVGSYGYTF. CDR3 DNA sequence: TGTGCCAGCAGCTTGGATGTAGGGTCCTATGGCTACACCTTC.

The rearrangement links TRBV19 to TRBJ2-7; tentatively, D is TRBD2 (6 bases). V was trimmed by 5 bases and J by 3 bases, leaving 26 bases between them. The CDR3 covers 18 residues. CDR1 and CDR2 from the germline V gene are LNHDA and SQIVND (reference sequence). The CDR3 spells CASSPGGRVAMGDYEQYF. In DNA form, the CDR3 reads TGTGCCAGTAGTCCCGGGGGACGGGTCGCCATGGGGGACTACGAGCAGTACTTC.

This clone occurred once. The chain recombines TRBV25-1 with TRBJ1-4; 7 bases align to TRBD1. With 3 bases clipped from V and 7 bases from J, the junction kept 5 bases outside the gene matches. The CDR3 extends over 14 amino acids. The V gene's germline CDR1 is MGHDK and CDR2 SYGVNS. CDR3 region: CASSENRGGEKLFF. CDR3 in DNA: TGTGCCAGCAGTGAGAACAGGGGCGGTGAAAAACTGTTTTTT.

The V call is TRBV27, the J call TRBJ2-7; unclear D gene. The CDR3 runs to 14 residues. V shed 3 bases and J shed 4 bases, with 13 bases lying between them. CDR1 is MNHEY and CDR2 is SMNVEV in the germline V gene (reference sequence). CDR3 DNA: TGTGCCAGCAGTTTTTTAGGATCTGCTTACGAGCAGTACTTC. The encoded protein is CASSFLGSAYEQYF.